This paragraph reports one T cell receptor beta chain. This CDR3 region has 15 residues. Germline V CDR1 and CDR2: KGHSH, LQKENI. Trimming took 4 bases from V and 8 from J; bases not matched to a gene: 6. The source of the sample is a study of spatial heterogeneity in lung cancer. Study overall: Sequencing consistently turned up more beta-chain sequences than alpha-chain sequences.

Every TCR cDNA molecule bore a unique molecular identifier. TCRdb reanalysed the 5' RACE reads using MiXCR and keeps one entry per CDR3 protein. The sample lists some 83,000 distinct CDR3 sequences, 8% occurring once. The time point is: sample taken at primary tumor resection. In each case, whole RNA from tumor, nontumor lung or frozen PBMC was sequenced unsorted. This chain uses TRBV18 with TRBJ1-6; 9 nucleotides align to TRBD1. The TCR was taken from a male donor with early-stage non-small cell lung cancer. The sample was PBMCs, taken at surgery. The CDR3 coding sequence is TGTGCCAGCTCACAGTTCCGGGACAGGGATTCACCCCTCCACTTT. Protein: CASSQFRDRDSPLHF. The full variable domain, rest sourced from reference TRBV18 and TRBJ1-6, is NAGVMQNPRHLVRRRGQEARLRCSPMKGHSHVYWYRQLPEEGLKFMVYLQKENIIDESGMPKERFSAEFPKEGPSILRIQQVVRGDSAAYFCASSQFRDRDSPLHFGNGTRLTVT.